Sequencing of this TCR beta chain was carried out in a study of STAT5B mutations in CD4+ large granular lymphocyte leukemia. In the authors' methods: Lowest detectable productive clonotype frequency was 2.59 x 10-5. Generated by immunoSEQ multiplex PCR, the TCRdb table keeps only in-frame clones and is missing some. D and trimming were read from the DNA, whereas the V and J calls and clone size are those reported in that table. The table shows 30,000 to 40,000 clones, with approximately 69% occurring only once. Comments on this clone: What it recognizes is unknown.

Trimming pared 8 bases from V and 8 bases from J, leaving 16 bases between. Per the germline V gene, CDR1 is MNHNY and CDR2 is SVGAGI (reference sequence). This CDR3 has 14 residues. General observations from the study: 25% of private leukemic clonotypes occurred rarely in other patients' non-leukemic repertoires. TRBV06-family usage was enriched in top patient clones (8/27) versus controls (2/35). CD4-sorted patient repertoires seemed more clonal than healthy CD4+ repertoires.

The chain uses TRBV6-6 and TRBJ1-6; TRBD1 might be the D (6 bases). The source material was CD4+ T cells from blood buffy coats. The sequence was obtained from a human donor in good health. The CDR3 DNA reads as TGTGCCAGCCGGGGGGGCCTAAGGGATTCACCCCTCCACTTT. Protein: CASRGGLRDSPLHF.